The present T cell receptor beta chain was sequenced within a study of Graves' ophthalmopathy and Graves' hyperthyroidism (dated by TCRdb to the late 2010s). The study in broad terms: Peripheral blood was collected before any treatment was given, at the time of initial diagnosis. In total, 135 blood samples were TCR-sequenced: fewer than 50 ophthalmopathy, approximately 80 hyperthyroidism and 17 hyperthyroidism-to-ophthalmopathy patients. In over 5 hyperthyroidism patients, the T-cell repertoires found in thyroid tissue were compared with those found in blood. After sampling, hyperthyroidism patients received methimazole starting at 30 mg daily, and ophthalmopathy patients received high-dose intravenous methylprednisolone. A discovery set of 95 to 100 patients (about 45 ophthalmopathy, 55 to 60 stable hyperthyroidism) was enrolled to explore V-J signatures distinguishing ophthalmopathy from hyperthyroidism. The 100 discovery patients were randomly split 7:3 into training and test sets. The independent validation cohort included around 19 hyperthyroidism patients plus 17 patients who later progressed from hyperthyroidism to ophthalmopathy. The study used TCR beta repertoire signatures to distinguish Graves' ophthalmopathy from Graves' hyperthyroidism and to predict progression to ophthalmopathy. Study-wide findings and limitations: Most expanded thyroid clonotypes with frequency above 0.001 were also detected in blood, suggesting blood repertoires may reflect the thyroid immune response. No statistical method was used to set the sample size in advance, and the investigators knew which group each participant was assigned to. Ophthalmopathy was separated from stable hyperthyroidism by the 13-signature model with roughly 88% sensitivity and approximately 84% specificity in cross-validation and with 80%/75% in the test set. In validation, the model predicted ophthalmopathy progression with 55% to 71% sensitivity and around 72% specificity; around twelve predicted patients were CT-confirmed with GO in a median of approximately six months.

TCR beta CDR3 regions were amplified from RNA transcripts for repertoire sequencing. HTBI primers and the Qiagen OneStep RT-PCR kit were used in a first-round RT-PCR, which was followed by a second-round multiplex PCR, size selection and purification. Libraries were sequenced on an Illumina HiSeq2000 using paired-end 100 bp reads. The authors' pipeline ran thus. SOAPnuke was used to process the reads, throwing out any read that had adapters, had uncalled bases, had a mean Phred below 15, or lacked an exact constant-primer or identifier match. COPE v1.2.5 was used to merge high-quality paired reads. Each unique nucleotide sequence was treated as a clonotype, and MiTCR v1.1 was used to align the clonotypes to the IMGT TRB V, D and J references. The analysis was limited to V-J combinations with a frequency above 0.0001, which together covered 99.2% of repertoires. A TCR clonal expansion and chaos score per V-J combination was defined as the ratio of F50 clonal expansion to chaos observed in the TCRdist matrix. Welch's t-statistics and random forest were used to narrow the features down to more than 10 V-J combinations, which were then fed into a naive Bayes classifier. Thyroid-blood repertoire similarity was quantified with the Morisita-Horn index. TCRdb reanalyzed the raw reads on its own, using fastp at Q25 for trimming and MiXCR for clone calling, and kept in-frame beta chains. Each entry is one CDR3 protein sequence, shown with its most common DNA and genes. TCRdb assigned the V and J calls; the authors' analysis was not used. The sample includes approximately 410,000 distinct CDR3 sequences, with 15% observed a single time. The top ten clones comprise about 7.3% of the sample.

Between the V and J ends, shortened by 5 bases and 5 bases respectively, the junction contains 12 bases. CDR1 is given as LNHNV and CDR2 as YYDKDF, both from the germline V gene (reference sequence). The CDR3 runs 13 amino acids, cysteine and phenylalanine included. Of all the DNA, just the CDR3 is kept, 39 bases in frame from base 1. For this clonotype: Its antigen has not been determined. No per-base quality is available; no much larger clone lies one base away.

Hyperthyroidism was defined as stable when no progression to ophthalmopathy occurred within 18 months of follow-up. The hyperthyroidism patients were 18 to 65 years old and newly diagnosed, with a disease duration of less than 2 months. Patients with other autoimmune diseases, uncontrolled infections, pregnancy or lactation were excluded from the study. Diagnosis relied on clinical symptoms, serum thyroxine, TRAb, thyroid ultrasound and orbital computed tomography. Ficoll-Paque density gradient centrifugation was used to isolate PBMCs from around 10 ml of fresh peripheral blood. Total RNA was extracted using Trizol reagent, and RNA quality was checked on an Agilent 2100 Bioanalyzer.

The sample comprised peripheral blood. This TCR was sampled from a woman aged 18 to 35 with stable Graves' hyperthyroidism. Donor details come from another sample of the same person, matched by shared clones. The V gene is TRBV15 and the J gene is TRBJ2-5; the D gene is perhaps TRBD2, from 5 matching bases. The CDR3 here reads CATSPGIRETQYF. The sequence in DNA is TGTGCCACCAGCCCCGGGATTCGGGAGACCCAGTACTTC.